Below, 12 T cell receptor beta chains from the same sample are listed, as sequenced in a study of Ad26.COV2.S vaccination and SARS-CoV-2 variants. TCRdb's table, derived via immunoSEQ multiplex PCR, lists solely in-frame clones and lacks some. Of 200,000 to 250,000 clones listed, 88% are singletons. Treatment in this sample: roughly 19 received Ad26.COV2.S at low or high dose, single or two shots; about 5 received placebo; per-sample allocation not given. Vaccine and placebo recipients were sampled on day 63 after the first injection. The input for sequencing was peripheral blood, taken in a trial of Ad26.COV2.S vaccine versus placebo. The receptors here all came from a person between 18 and 65 years old who received the Ad26.COV2.S COVID-19 vaccine or a placebo.

The chain employs TRBV6-6 and TRBJ2-7; 8 nucleotides align to TRBD1. Germline V gene data show CDR1 as MNHNY and CDR2 as SVGAGI (reference sequence). Trimming at V came to 10 bases and at J to 7 bases, leaving 12 bases not matched to a gene. This CDR3 region has 13 residues. The CDR3 is CATSPRGLREQYF. As DNA, the CDR3 is TGTGCCACCTCTCCCAGGGGGCTGCGAGAGCAGTACTTC.

V usage is TRBV10-1 and J usage is TRBJ2-2; 8 nucleotides line up with TRBD2. With V trimmed by 7 bases and J by 5 bases, 9 bases remained unmatched. Germline V gene sequence: CDR1 WNHNN, CDR2 SYGVQD (reference sequence). The length of the CDR3 is 15 residues. CDR3 loop: CASMAGRAGTGELFF. CDR3 nucleotides: TGCGCCAGCATGGCCGGGAGGGCAGGGACCGGGGAGCTGTTTTTT.

This clone has a handful of counts. The chain uses TRBV27 and TRBJ2-7; D is possibly TRBD1 (6 bases). CDR1 and CDR2 from the germline V gene are MNHEY and SMNVEV (reference sequence). Trimming stripped 5 bases from V and 0 bases from J, with 11 bases between. The CDR3 has 14 residues. The CDR3 DNA reads TGTGCCAGCAGTCCCGGGACAAACTCCTACGAGCAGTACTTC. It translates to CASSPGTNSYEQYF.

The V call is TRBV18, the J call TRBJ2-3; 11 positions match TRBD2. V gave up 6 bases and J gave up 0 bases; unmatched junction bases: 8. The CDR3 contains 17 residues. Germline values: CDR1 KGHSH, CDR2 LQKENI. CDR3 coding DNA: TGTGCCAGCTCCCCAATGGGACTAGCGGTTAGCACAGATACGCAGTATTTT. Residues: CASSPMGLAVSTDTQYF.

This rearrangement joins TRBV6-6 to TRBJ1-2; D remains unclear. V was clipped by 0 bases and J by 5 bases, with 7 bases between them. The CDR3 sequence is 13 residues long. Germline V gene sequence: CDR1 MNHNY, CDR2 SVGAGI (reference sequence). CDR3 nucleotide sequence: TGTGCCAGCAGTTACTCGATTTATTATGGCTACACCTTC. Encoded protein: CASSYSIYYGYTF.

J is TRBJ1-2 and V is TRBV15, with D hard to call. CDR3 size: 11 residues. The V gene lost 7 bases and the J gene lost 2 bases, with 5 bases spanning the gap. Per the germline V gene, CDR1 is LNHNV and CDR2 is YYDKDF (reference sequence). In DNA, the CDR3 is TGTGCCACCACACCCAACTATGGCTACACCTTC. Encoded protein: CATTPNYGYTF.

As regards this clone: Relative to the germline gene, one junction end is altered; a read error may explain this. The chain employs TRBV3-1 (or the pseudogene TRBV3-2) and TRBJ2-7; TRBD2 agrees at 8 bases. This CDR3 is built from 15 residues. CDR1 is LGHDT and CDR2 is YNNKEL in the germline V gene (reference sequence). CDR3 DNA: TGCCCAAAGAGGTTTCAAGTAAGCGGGAGATCCGAGCAGTACTTC. This encodes CPKRFQVSGRSEQYF.

The chain combines TRBV9 with TRBJ1-3; the match to TRBD1 covers 11 bases. V gave up 2 bases and J gave up 4 bases; unmatched junction bases: 8. The CDR3 is 17 residues long. Germline V gives CDR1 SGDLS, CDR2 YYNGEE. CDR3 amino acids: CASSVQGDRGLGNTIYF. As DNA, the CDR3 is TGTGCCAGCAGCGTGCAGGGGGACAGGGGGTTAGGAAACACCATATATTTT.

The CDR3 nucleotides are TGTGCCAGCAGCCAAGGCTGGGGATCCCAGTATTTT. Translated, it gives CASSQGWGSQYF. This chain joins TRBV3-1 (or the pseudogene TRBV3-2) and TRBJ2-3; D ambiguous. The CDR3 is 12 residues long. Trimming left V 1 base short and J 12 bases short, with 11 bases between. The V gene's germline CDR1 is LGHDT and CDR2 YNNKEL (reference sequence).

A remark on this clone: One junction end does not reproduce the germline sequence, and a read error may be involved. The chain is built from TRBV7-7 and TRBJ2-5, with 8 bases matching TRBD1. Germline-derived CDR1 and CDR2 are SSHAT and FNYEAQ (reference sequence). This CDR3 spans 15 amino acids. The CDR3 spells CASSLADRASETQYF. The CDR3 region has the DNA TGTGCTAGCAGCTTAGCGGACAGGGCGTCGGAGACCCAGTACTTC.

The chain links TRBV7-8 to TRBJ1-2; 8 bases agree with TRBD1. The junction had 6 bases not matched to a gene; V was cut back by 4 bases and J by 5 bases. This CDR3 comprises 14 residues. Germline CDR1 is SGHVS and CDR2 is FQNEAQ. The CDR3 DNA sequence: TGTGCCAGCAGCTCTGGACAGGGAGTATATGGCTACACCTTC. Protein product: CASSSGQGVYGYTF.

The chain is built from TRBV4-1 and TRBJ2-3; 12 positions agree with TRBD2. This CDR3 is built from 17 residues. V trimming: 5 bases; J trimming: 1 base; junction bases outside the gene matches: 7. CDR1 is MGHRA, CDR2 YSYEKL, per germline. The CDR3 sequence: CASSRRLAGVGTDTQYF. DNA for the CDR3: TGCGCCAGCAGCAGACGACTAGCGGGGGTAGGCACAGATACGCAGTATTTT.